The 2 T cell receptor beta chains presented below share a single source sample, sequenced in a study of CD8 T cells in Susac syndrome. Reverse transcription of about 0.45 to 1 ug RNA was performed with random hexamers. TCRdb called the immunoSEQ multiplex PCR reads again in MiXCR, with one record for every CDR3 protein. The table includes about 120,000 distinct CDR3 sequences, around 95% detected once. Specimen: CD8+ T cells from PBMCs. Receptors originate from a human donor with Susac syndrome.

The rearrangement joins TRBV9 to TRBJ2-3, with D tentatively TRBD1 (5 bases). CDR3 length: 15 residues. Trimming shortened V by 4 bases and J by 0 bases, and 12 bases separated the two germline ends. CDR1 and CDR2 (germline): SGDLS, YYNGEE. The CDR3 nucleotides are TGTGCCAGCAGCCCCGCGGACAAAAGCACAGATACGCAGTATTTT. Residues: CASSPADKSTDTQYF.

The genes are TRBV6-5 and TRBJ1-4, with 7 bases matching TRBD1. The CDR3 sequence is 14 residues long. The junction had 11 bases not matched to a gene; V was cut back by 8 bases and J by 8 bases. CDR1 and CDR2 from the germline V gene are MNHEY and SVGAGI. For the CDR3, the DNA is TGTGCCAGCGGGTCTTCGACAGGGATCGAAAAACTGTTTTTT. It encodes CASGSSTGIEKLFF.